Listed here are 12 T cell receptor beta chains from one sample, sequenced in a study of blood T cell repertoires in COVID-19. Measured with immunoSEQ multiplex PCR; TCRdb has only the in-frame clones, and not every one. The sample gives 150,000 to 180,000 clones, under 85% of which show up once; 0.63% is in the top ten. The sequenced material came from peripheral blood. The receptors were gathered from a man in his fifties or sixties with COVID-19, enrolled during active disease.

The chain combines TRBV3-1 (or the pseudogene TRBV3-2) with TRBJ2-2, with TRBD1 as a possible D gene (6 bases). From germline, CDR1 is LGHDT and CDR2 YNNKEL (reference sequence). The CDR3 is 14 residues long. V gave up 1 base and J gave up 7 bases, with 10 bases separating them. This chain's CDR3 is CASSQVQGGGELFF. CDR3 DNA: TGTGCCAGCAGCCAAGTACAGGGTGGCGGGGAGCTGTTTTTT.

This rearrangement joins TRBV7-3 to TRBJ2-6; D possibly corresponds to TRBD1 (6 bases). The CDR3 totals 17 residues. CDR1 is SGHTA, CDR2 FQGTGA, per germline. With 2 bases removed from V and 1 base from J, the gap between germline ends came to 12 bases. CDR3 DNA sequence: TGTGCCAGCAGCTTATCGGACCAGGGGTCTGGGGCCAACGTCCTGACTTTC. Protein product: CASSLSDQGSGANVLTF.

V gene TRBV29-1 combines with J gene TRBJ2-5, with a weak D call TRBD1 (5 bases). The CDR3 extends over 16 amino acids. Trimming removed 2 bases at V and 5 bases at J, with 21 bases between. CDR1 and CDR2 from the germline V gene are SQVTM and ANQGSEA. The CDR3 is CSVEYARTPLGETQYF. The CDR3 nucleotides read TGCAGCGTTGAATACGCCCGGACACCTCTGGGGGAGACCCAGTACTTC. The full variable domain, rest sourced from reference TRBV29-1 and TRBJ2-5, is SAVISQKPSRDICQRGTSLTIQCQVDSQVTMMFWYRQQPGQSLTLIATANQGSEATYESGFVIDKFPISRPNLTFSTLTVSNMSPEDSSIYLCSVEYARTPLGETQYFGPGTRLLVL.

The rearrangement links TRBV28 to TRBJ2-7, with 10 bases fitting TRBD2. This CDR3 is built from 17 residues. In germline, CDR1 is MDHEN, CDR2 SYDVKM. J gave up 0 bases and V 6 bases, and 11 bases lay outside the gene matches. This chain's CDR3 is CASSPLAGKPLSYEQYF. The CDR3, as DNA: TGTGCCAGCAGCCCACTAGCGGGAAAACCCCTCTCCTACGAGCAGTACTTC.

The chain has TRBV6-4 and TRBJ1-5; D remains ambiguous. The V and J ends lost 3 bases and 0 bases respectively, with 18 bases between them. CDR3 length equals 18 residues. CDR1 and CDR2 from the germline V gene are MRHNA and SNTAGT. The CDR3: CASSDSQDYRLSNQPQHF. CDR3 DNA sequence: TGTGCCAGCAGTGATAGTCAGGATTATCGGCTTAGCAATCAGCCCCAGCATTTT.

This sequence joins TRBV5-1 and TRBJ2-1; D possibly corresponds to TRBD1 (5 bases). V shed 1 base and J shed 4 bases, with 9 bases lying between them. Germline CDR1 and CDR2: SGHRS and YFSETQ. This CDR3 is 14 amino acids long. CDR3 sequence: CASSLQQEYNEQFF. Written as DNA, the CDR3 is TGCGCCAGCAGCTTGCAACAGGAGTACAATGAGCAGTTCTTC.

V is TRBV19 and J is TRBJ1-5, with no clear D. From germline, CDR1 is LNHDA and CDR2 SQIVND (reference sequence). V dropped 3 bases and J dropped 4 bases, with 4 bases sitting between them. The CDR3 contains 12 residues. CDR3 protein: CASSIRNQPQHF. The CDR3 coding sequence is TGTGCCAGTAGTATTCGTAATCAGCCCCAGCATTTT.

This chain links TRBV18 with TRBJ1-6; D is unresolved. Trimming cost V 3 bases and J 7 bases, with 10 bases left between them. The germline gives CDR1 KGHSH, CDR2 LQKENI. This CDR3 is built from 14 residues. The CDR3 coding sequence is TGTGCCAGCTCACCTCAAGAACTCAATTCACCCCTCCACTTT. Translated, it gives CASSPQELNSPLHF.

The V gene is TRBV24-1, the J gene TRBJ1-2; D is ambiguous. The CDR3 length is 13 residues. Germline assignment: CDR1 KGHDR and CDR2 SFDVKD. V shed 4 bases and J shed 4 bases, with 9 bases lying between them. CDR3 nucleotides: TGTGCCACCAGTGACCAGTCTTTCTATGGCTACACCTTC. Amino acid sequence: CATSDQSFYGYTF.

This chain links TRBV18 with TRBJ1-2, with a tentative D call TRBD1 (6 bases). Germline CDR1 KGHSH, CDR2 LQKENI. Trimming shortened V by 2 bases and J by 4 bases, and 20 bases separated the two germline ends. The CDR3 has 17 amino acids. The DNA for the CDR3 is TGTGCCAGCTCACCAGCTCCCCCGGGGGGCGCAAGCTATGGCTACACCTTC. The encoded protein is CASSPAPPGGASYGYTF.

This chain connects TRBV12-5 to TRBJ2-1; 8 bases are shared with TRBD2. This CDR3 comprises 13 residues. The V segment lost 6 bases and the J segment 6 bases; nucleotides outside the gene matches: 4. Germline CDR1 LGHNT, CDR2 FRNRAP. CDR3 protein: CASGLAGFNEQFF. The DNA of the CDR3 is TGTGCTAGTGGGCTAGCGGGCTTCAATGAGCAGTTCTTC.

The chain uses TRBV19 and TRBJ1-2; maybe TRBD1 (5 bases). Germline CDR1 reads LNHDA; CDR2 reads SQIVND (reference sequence). V was clipped by 1 base and J by 8 bases, with 20 bases between them. The CDR3 sequence is 16 residues long. CDR3: CASSIVFGVEQDGYTF. In nucleotides, the CDR3 is TGTGCCAGTAGTATAGTATTTGGGGTCGAACAGGACGGCTACACCTTC.